This TCR beta chain was recorded in a study of T cell responses to AZD1222 COVID-19 vaccine. Study-wide results and limits: Repertoire samples came only from after the peak T cell response. Nearly half of the spike-specific TCRs reportedly recognize variant regions that carry no mutations.

Notes on this clone: Its antigen remains unknown.

TCRdb's copy holds only in-frame clones and misses some; the assay was immunoSEQ multiplex PCR. The table shows roughly 100,000 clones, with over 80% occurring only once. This CDR3 is 14 amino acids long. V shed 6 bases and J shed 6 bases, with 17 bases lying between them. Germline CDR1 MNHEY, CDR2 SVGAGI. The TCR was taken from an adult in good health. The V gene is TRBV6-5, the J gene TRBJ1-2; a possible D gene is TRBD1 (6 bases). This specimen consisted of peripheral blood, obtained on day 0 of AZD1222 vaccination. The DNA for the CDR3 is TGTGCCAGCAGCCAAAGGTGGGGGGCGCATGGCTACACCTTC. Protein: CASSQRWGAHGYTF.